This T cell receptor beta chain is from a study of blood T cell repertoires in COVID-19. V lost 3 bases, J lost 14 bases, and 7 bases stayed unmatched. This CDR3 is 12 amino acids long. Germline V gives CDR1 LNHDA, CDR2 SQIVND (reference sequence). Ages ranged from about 18 to 90 years, with residence in about two dozen US areas. Methods used by the authors: Estimation of nucleated cell counts relied on the amplification of reference gene primers. Sequencing used immunoSEQ multiplex PCR; TCRdb keeps in-frame clones, though not all of them. That table gives V, J and clone size, and the DNA gave D and trimming. The sample lists 250,000 or so clones, around 90% occurring once. This clone occurred once.

The sequence was obtained from a man aged 35 to 55 who had been exposed to COVID-19. The sample was PBMCs or T cells enriched from blood (not recorded which). V usage is TRBV19 and J usage is TRBJ2-4; 7 bases are shared with TRBD2. The CDR3 sequence is CASSIRRERKYF. The CDR3 nucleotides are TGTGCCAGTAGTATCAGGCGGGAGAGAAAGTACTTC.